This record concerns one T cell receptor (beta chain) sequence. Its antigen is unknown. V dropped 6 bases and J dropped 0; count of bases not matched to a gene: 15. From germline, CDR1 is KGHSH and CDR2 LQKENI. CDR3 length equals 19 residues. The sample originates from a study of cytomegalovirus exposure and HLA in healthy donors. The study's findings and limits: Cytomegalovirus association was listed for about 170 TCR beta chains. With further analysis later on, most CMV-associated TCR beta chains appeared HLA-restricted. There were three CMV-associated chains whose specificity for CMV antigens was confirmed in vitro. TRBV6-2, TRBV6-3 and other indistinguishable V segments were excluded.

Primers: 60 Vbeta forward and 13 Jbeta reverse. The assay was immunoSEQ multiplex PCR, and TCRdb's table has in-frame clones only and misses some. This sample carries approximately 110,000 clones, roughly 80% of them seen once, and the ten largest clones take less than 0.25%. Sequenced sample: PBMCs. The TCR originated in a man in his fifties in good health and CMV-seronegative. The chain recombines TRBV18 with TRBJ2-4; 9 positions match TRBD1. In nucleotides, the CDR3 is TGTGCCAGCTCCTGGCGGGGACAGGGCACTAACCTAGCCAAAAACATTCAGTACTTC. It yields the protein CASSWRGQGTNLAKNIQYF.